This T cell receptor beta chain emerged from a study of T cells in Graves' hyperthyroidism and ophthalmopathy. Study findings and constraints: In the blood, most expanded thyroid clonotypes above 0.001 appeared as well.

RNA transcripts yielded amplified TCR beta CDR3 regions. Using the HTBI primer set, a first-round RT-PCR was run on the TCR CDR3. TCRdb ran MiXCR on the multiplex PCR reads and lists one entry per CDR3 protein. The table includes 650,000 to 750,000 distinct CDR3 sequences, approximately 14% detected once. Researchers barred patients who had uncontrolled infection, other autoimmune disease, pregnancy or lactation. Clinical symptoms, serum thyroxine, TRAb, thyroid ultrasound and orbital computed tomography established diagnosis. Notes on this clonotype: Its antigen remains unknown. It may be a read error: a sequence one base away is much more abundant.

This sequence originates from a woman aged 18 to 35 with Graves' hyperthyroidism. Sample: blood.

Here the CDR3 reads CSATGGRAGELFF. The CDR3 DNA follows: TGCAGTGCGACCGGCGGGAGGGCCGGGGAGCTGTTTTTT. V gene TRBV20-1 combines with J gene TRBJ2-2, with 9 bases that match TRBD2. Germline trimming cut 6 bases from V and 6 bases from J; bases unmatched to any gene: 5. CDR1 is DFQATT, CDR2 SNEGSKA, per germline (reference sequence). There are 13 residues in the CDR3.